The source of this T cell receptor beta chain is a study of Ad26.COV2.S vaccination and SARS-CoV-2 variants. The table came from immunoSEQ multiplex PCR; TCRdb's copy has only in-frame clones and leaves some out. The sample holds about 350,000 clones; about 88% are singletons and the top ten take around 5.8%. CDR1 is LNHDA, CDR2 SQIVND, per germline (reference sequence). This CDR3 is built from 16 residues. V dropped 7 bases and J dropped 2 bases, with 20 bases sitting between them. Regarding treatment: roughly 19 received Ad26.COV2.S at low or high dose, single or two shots; about 5 received placebo; per-sample allocation not given. At day 63 after the first vaccine or placebo injection, samples were drawn.

V is TRBV19 and J is TRBJ1-2; D perhaps matches TRBD1 (5 bases). This receptor was obtained from a person aged 18-65 years who received the Ad26.COV2.S COVID-19 vaccine or a placebo. Sequencing was performed on peripheral blood, taken in a trial of Ad26.COV2.S vaccine versus placebo. As DNA, the CDR3 is TGTGCCAGTACTTCGACACCGGGACGTACCAACTATGGCTACACCTTC. Protein sequence: CASTSTPGRTNYGYTF.